This TCR beta chain came from a study of T cell clonality in common variable immunodeficiency. Whole-study findings and limits: Common variable immunodeficiency TCR beta sequences reportedly had fewer deletions and N-nucleotide insertions. CVID subjects shared fewer TCRbeta clones than healthy controls did. TCRbeta clonality was increased in CVID versus healthy controls.

Points on this clone: The antigen is unknown. The read is 3 residues too short to cover the CDR3 end, so that end is filled in from the germline J gene.

CDR3 length: 14 residues. V was clipped by 5 bases and J by 7 bases, with 14 bases between them. CDR1 is SGHTA and CDR2 is FQGNSA in the germline V gene. CVID subjects had received replacement immunoglobulin for at least one year. Equal genomic DNA amounts from CVID and control samples were sequenced. Assay used: immunoSEQ multiplex PCR; TCRdb lists only in-frame clones, some missing. The sample contains 15,000 to 25,000 clones, none of them singletons. The J gene is TRBJ2-2, the V gene TRBV7-2; no reliable D call. The sequence was collected from a human donor with common variable immunodeficiency. The sample taken for sequencing was peripheral blood mononuclear cells. Partial CDR3 DNA: TGTGCCAGCAGCCCGAAATTACTGATCGGGGAG. Translated: CASSPKLLIGE. The full CDR3 protein is CASSPKLLIGELFF.